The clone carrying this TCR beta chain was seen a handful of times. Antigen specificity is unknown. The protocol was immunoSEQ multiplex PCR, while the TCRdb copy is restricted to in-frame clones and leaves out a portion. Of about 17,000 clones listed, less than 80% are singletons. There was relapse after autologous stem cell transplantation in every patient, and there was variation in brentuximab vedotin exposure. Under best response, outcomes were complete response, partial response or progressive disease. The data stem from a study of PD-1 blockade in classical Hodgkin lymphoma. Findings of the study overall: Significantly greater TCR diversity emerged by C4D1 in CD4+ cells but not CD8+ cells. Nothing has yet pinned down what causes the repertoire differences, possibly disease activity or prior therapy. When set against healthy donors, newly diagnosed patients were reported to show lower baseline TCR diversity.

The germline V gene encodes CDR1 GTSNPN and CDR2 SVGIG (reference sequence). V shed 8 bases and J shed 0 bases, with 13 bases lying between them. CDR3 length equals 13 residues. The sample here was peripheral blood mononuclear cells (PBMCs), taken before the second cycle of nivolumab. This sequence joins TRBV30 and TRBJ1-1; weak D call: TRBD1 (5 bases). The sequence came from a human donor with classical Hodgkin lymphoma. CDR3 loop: CAVIREVNTEAFF. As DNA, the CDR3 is TGTGCCGTAATCAGGGAAGTGAACACTGAAGCTTTCTTT. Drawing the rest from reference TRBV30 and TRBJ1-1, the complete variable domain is SQTIHQWPATLVQPVGSPLSLECTVEGTSNPNLYWYRQAAGRGLQLLFYSVGIGQISSEVPQNLSASRPQDRQFILSSKKLLLSDSGFYLCAVIREVNTEAFFGQGTRLTVV.